Following are 28 T cell receptor beta chains from one sample sequenced in a study of PD-1 blockade in classical Hodgkin lymphoma (dated by TCRdb to 2019 to 2021). Libraries came from the immunoSEQ multiplex PCR assay. Held by TCRdb, this immuneACCESS table contains in-frame sequences only and omits some clones. Under half of the omission traces to an unresolved V gene where checked; the cause of the rest is unknown. The table for this sample lists under 20,000 clones; roughly 77% of them were counted only once. The biggest ten clones account for around 2.7% of the sample. Read against the paper, the sample's time point label means: cycle 4 day 1 (C4D1), after about 6 weeks of nivolumab. Relapse after autologous stem cell transplantation had occurred in all trial patients, and cohorts A, B and C were distinguished by prior brentuximab vedotin exposure. Using a Miltenyi CD4+ T cell isolation kit, CD4+ T cells were purified from thawed PBMCs through magnetic negative selection.

The starting material was CD4+ T cells from blood, obtained before the fourth cycle of nivolumab. The source is a human donor with classical Hodgkin lymphoma.

The genes are TRBV11-2 and TRBJ2-4; TRBD1 aligns across 7 bases. The J segment lost 0 bases and the V segment lost 4 bases, leaving 12 bases of the junction unmatched. The CDR3 length is 18 residues. The V gene's germline CDR1 is SGHAT and CDR2 FQNNGV. CDR3 residues: CASSSTPTGRIAKNIQYF. CDR3 in DNA: TGTGCCAGCAGCTCAACCCCGACAGGGCGGATAGCCAAAAACATTCAGTACTTC.

The genes are TRBV29-1 and TRBJ2-7; 9 bases are shared with TRBD1. Germline-derived CDR1 and CDR2 are SQVTM and ANQGSEA. V dropped 6 bases and J dropped 6; count of bases not matched to a gene: 12. The CDR3 totals 14 residues. The CDR3 here is CSVEGGTGRLEQYF. The DNA for the CDR3 is TGCAGCGTCGAGGGCGGGACAGGGCGGCTCGAGCAGTACTTC.

Only one count was recorded for this clone. The chain links TRBV5-4 to TRBJ2-7; D is unresolved. The germline CDR1 and CDR2 sequences are SGHNT and YYREEE (reference sequence). The CDR3 extends over 14 amino acids. V was trimmed by 0 bases and J by 5 bases, leaving 12 bases between them. The CDR3 DNA sequence: TGTGCCAGCAGCTTGGGTGGGGTGTTCCACGAGCAGTACTTC. Its protein product is CASSLGGVFHEQYF. The full variable domain, rest sourced from reference TRBV5-4 and TRBJ2-7, is ETGVTQSPTHLIKTRGQQVTLRCSSQSGHNTVSWYQQALGQGPQFIFQYYREEENGRGNFPPRFSGLQFPNYSSELNVNALELDDSALYLCASSLGGVFHEQYFGPGTRLTVT.

The chain recombines TRBV28 with TRBJ2-2; perhaps TRBD1 as D (5 bases). Trimming removed 4 bases from V and 7 bases from J, with 10 bases in between. Germline loops: CDR1 MDHEN, CDR2 SYDVKM. CDR3 length: 13 residues. The CDR3 protein is CASSSGQGGELFF. The CDR3 DNA reads TGTGCCAGCAGTTCCGGGCAGGGCGGGGAGCTGTTTTTT.

The chain combines TRBV7-8 with TRBJ2-7; 7 bases are shared with TRBD1. J was trimmed by 3 bases and V by 7 bases; bases with no gene match: 0. This CDR3 is built from 11 residues. CDR1 is SGHVS and CDR2 is FQNEAQ in the germline V gene. As DNA, the CDR3 is TGTGCCAGCACAGGGGGCTACGAGCAGTACTTC. Its protein product is CASTGGYEQYF.

CDR3 sequence reads: CASRGTRSYEQYF. DNA of the CDR3: TGTGCCAGCAGAGGGACGCGGAGCTACGAGCAGTACTTC. J is TRBJ2-7 and V is TRBV27; D might be TRBD1 or TRBD2, each matching 5 bases. Germline-derived CDR1 and CDR2 are MNHEY and SMNVEV (reference sequence). The CDR3 consists of 13 residues. The germline V and J ends were trimmed by 6 bases and 3 bases, with 12 bases remaining between them.

The chain carries TRBV7-3 and TRBJ2-6; 8 nucleotides agree with TRBD1. This CDR3 spans 18 amino acids. Germline CDR1 reads SGHTA; CDR2 reads FQGTGA. Trimming removed 1 base from V and 2 bases from J; junction bases left unmatched: 7. The CDR3 here is CASSLMRTGPPGANVLTF. The CDR3 DNA is TGTGCCAGCAGCTTAATGAGGACAGGGCCCCCTGGGGCCAACGTCCTGACTTTC.

The chain uses TRBV5-1 and TRBJ2-1, with D maybe TRBD1 (5 bases). Germline V gene data show CDR1 as SGHRS and CDR2 as YFSETQ. The CDR3 is made up of 14 amino acids. V shed 0 bases and J shed 7 bases, with 11 bases lying between them. The CDR3 sequence is CASSLAPGMNEQFF. DNA of the CDR3: TGCGCCAGCAGCTTGGCCCCAGGGATGAATGAGCAGTTCTTC.

This clone occurred a few times. The genes are TRBV6-5 and TRBJ1-2, with 7 bases aligning to TRBD1. Germline V gene lookup returns CDR1 MNHEY and CDR2 SVGAGI. With 2 bases clipped from V and 4 bases from J, the junction kept 4 bases outside the gene matches. The CDR3 length is 14 residues. CDR3: CASSYGTVSYGYTF. The CDR3 DNA reads as TGTGCCAGCAGTTACGGGACAGTCTCCTATGGCTACACCTTC.

This clone was detected a few times. The genes are TRBV4-1 and TRBJ1-5; D unclear. Germline V gene sequence: CDR1 MGHRA, CDR2 YSYEKL. V was trimmed by 4 bases and J by 0 bases, leaving 7 bases between them. The CDR3 spans 14 residues. The DNA for the CDR3 is TGCGCCAGCAGCCCCAGAATTAGCAATCAGCCCCAGCATTTT. Amino acids: CASSPRISNQPQHF.

CDR3 residues: CASRFTGNTGELFF. In DNA, the CDR3 is TGTGCCAGCAGGTTCACAGGGAACACCGGGGAGCTGTTTTTT. V usage is TRBV7-9 and J usage is TRBJ2-2, with D perhaps matching TRBD1 (5 bases). Germline V CDR1 and CDR2: SEHNR, FQNEAQ (reference sequence). The CDR3 covers 14 residues. Trimming left V 6 bases short and J 1 base short, with 9 bases between.

This chain links TRBV9 with TRBJ1-1; D not resolved. Germline V gives CDR1 SGDLS, CDR2 YYNGEE. The V and J ends lost 0 bases and 0 bases respectively, with 9 bases between them. The CDR3 totals 15 residues. The CDR3 coding sequence is TGTGCCAGCAGCGTAGTAGGAACAGTGAACACTGAAGCTTTCTTT. This encodes CASSVVGTVNTEAFF.

This clone was picked up a small number of times. The chain uses TRBV27 and TRBJ1-2, with 8 bases aligning to TRBD1. The V gene's germline CDR1 is MNHEY and CDR2 SMNVEV (reference sequence). The junction had 4 bases not matched to a gene; V was cut back by 2 bases and J by 8 bases. The CDR3 is made up of 13 amino acids. The CDR3 here is CASSLGTGYGYTF. DNA of the CDR3: TGTGCCAGCAGTTTAGGGACAGGTTACGGCTACACCTTC.

This clone was detected only once. The chain couples TRBV5-1 to TRBJ2-7; D unclear. Trimming shortened V by 3 bases and J by 5 bases, and 18 bases separated the two germline ends. Germline V lookup: CDR1 SGHRS, CDR2 YFSETQ. The CDR3 is made up of 15 amino acids. The CDR3 nucleotides read TGCGCCAGCAGCTCCATTTTAGGACCCCAGGACGAGCAGTACTTC. It encodes CASSSILGPQDEQYF. Full variable domain (rest looked up from reference TRBV5-1 and TRBJ2-7): KAGVTQTPRYLIKTRGQQVTLSCSPISGHRSVSWYQQTPGQGLQFLFEYFSETQRNKGNFPGRFSGRQFSNSRSEMNVSTLELGDSALYLCASSSILGPQDEQYFGPGTRLTVT.

In its sample, this clone was seen a few times. V is TRBV18 and J is TRBJ1-1; TRBD1 matches 12 bases. The CDR3 is 17 amino acids. Germline lookup yields CDR1 KGHSH and CDR2 LQKENI. V gave up 1 base and J gave up 1 base; unmatched junction bases: 4. The CDR3 bases are TGTGCCAGCTCACCACTGGGACAGGGGGCGGGGAACACTGAAGCTTTCTTT. This gives the protein CASSPLGQGAGNTEAFF.

There are a few counts of this clone. The chain recombines TRBV18 with TRBJ1-4; D unresolved. CDR3 length: 13 amino acids. Germline V gene sequence: CDR1 KGHSH, CDR2 LQKENI. With 3 bases removed from V and 3 bases from J, the gap between germline ends came to 5 bases. The CDR3 DNA reads TGTGCCAGCTCACCCCGACCTAATGAAAAACTGTTTTTT. Its protein product is CASSPRPNEKLFF.

As to this clone: The junction shows a germline mismatch at one end, possibly a read error. This chain joins TRBV28 and TRBJ1-5, with D possibly TRBD1 on 6 matching bases. Germline loops: CDR1 MDHEN, CDR2 SYDVKM. This CDR3 contains 12 residues. The CDR3 sequence: CASSLNRAPAIF. CDR3 DNA: TGTGCCAGCAGTTTAAACAGGGCCCCTGCAATCTTT.

The genes are TRBV19 and TRBJ2-7; D assignment may be TRBD1 or TRBD2 (5 bases each). The CDR3 spans 14 residues. The germline V gene encodes CDR1 LNHDA and CDR2 SQIVND (reference sequence). V was shortened by 4 bases and J by 1 base, with 11 bases between the two germline ends. CDR3 region: CASSNPGASYEQYF. The CDR3 nucleotides are TGTGCCAGTAGTAACCCCGGGGCTTCCTACGAGCAGTACTTC.

The chain combines TRBV5-1 with TRBJ1-6; a possible D gene is TRBD1 (6 bases). Germline lookup yields CDR1 SGHRS and CDR2 YFSETQ. Trimming took 0 bases from V and 5 from J, leaving 6 bases between them. The length of the CDR3 is 14 residues. CDR3 in amino acids: CASSLGQDNSPLHF. The CDR3 bases are TGCGCCAGCAGCTTGGGACAGGATAATTCACCCCTCCACTTT.

The chain joins TRBV28 to TRBJ1-1; D is undetermined. Trimming left V 3 bases short and J 1 base short, with 9 bases between. The germline V gene encodes CDR1 MDHEN and CDR2 SYDVKM. CDR3 length equals 14 residues. CDR3 in amino acids: CASSLVSANTEAFF. In DNA form, the CDR3 reads TGTGCCAGCAGTTTGGTTTCGGCGAACACTGAAGCTTTCTTT.

The chain carries TRBV7-2 and TRBJ1-2, with 7 positions matching TRBD1. J gave up 5 bases and V 5 bases, and 8 bases lay outside the gene matches. The V gene's germline CDR1 is SGHTA and CDR2 FQGNSA. CDR3 length equals 14 residues. In DNA, the CDR3 is TGTGCCAGCAGCACAAGACAGGGACAATATGGCTACACCTTC. Amino acid sequence: CASSTRQGQYGYTF.

The V and J genes are TRBV29-1 and TRBJ2-1; D is unresolved. CDR1 is SQVTM and CDR2 is ANQGSEA in the germline V gene. This CDR3 comprises 11 residues. V was trimmed by 3 bases and J by 4 bases, leaving 4 bases between them. CDR3 in amino acids: CSVEQYNEQFF. DNA of the CDR3: TGCAGCGTTGAGCAATACAATGAGCAGTTCTTC.

This chain uses TRBV4-2 with TRBJ1-1; D remains unclear. The CDR3 length is 15 residues. Germline lookup yields CDR1 LGHNA and CDR2 YNFKEQ. V gave up 0 bases and J gave up 0 bases, with 8 bases separating them. CDR3 amino acids: CASSQDGNLNTEAFF. The DNA for the CDR3 is TGTGCCAGCAGCCAAGATGGGAATTTGAACACTGAAGCTTTCTTT.

V is TRBV7-3 and J is TRBJ2-3; possible D gene TRBD2, 5 bases. Germline CDR1 SGHTA, CDR2 FQGTGA. V was cut by 2 bases and J by 3 bases, with 12 bases left in between. This CDR3 contains 15 residues. CDR3 region: CASSLVTSGTDTQYF. CDR3 nucleotides: TGTGCCAGCAGCTTAGTCACTAGTGGTACAGATACGCAGTATTTT.

The chain links TRBV7-2 to TRBJ1-3, with 9 positions matching TRBD1. In germline, CDR1 is SGHTA, CDR2 FQGNSA. The CDR3 spans 16 residues. Trimming cost V 4 bases and J 0 bases; bases outside gene matches: 4. This CDR3 reads CASSSQGAFSGNTIYF. The CDR3 region has the DNA TGTGCCAGCAGCTCACAGGGGGCCTTCTCTGGAAACACCATATATTTT.

The genes are TRBV6-5 and TRBJ1-2; a weak D match, TRBD1 (6 bases). CDR1 and CDR2 from the germline V gene are MNHEY and SVGAGI. CDR3 length equals 14 residues. Between the trimmed V and J ends, which lost 6 bases and 2 bases, there was a span of 13 bases. CDR3 in DNA: TGTGCCAGCAGCCGCGGACAGCGAAACTATGGCTACACCTTC. This gives the protein CASSRGQRNYGYTF.

The chain has TRBV27 and TRBJ2-7; the match to TRBD2 covers 8 bases. With 2 bases clipped from V and 2 bases from J, the junction kept 5 bases outside the gene matches. The CDR3 loop spans 15 amino acids. Germline assignment: CDR1 MNHEY and CDR2 SMNVEV (reference sequence). The CDR3 spells CASSLRLARTYEQYF. CDR3 DNA: TGTGCCAGCAGTTTAAGACTAGCGAGAACCTACGAGCAGTACTTC.

There are a few counts of this clone. The chain employs TRBV30 and TRBJ1-6; D remains ambiguous. From germline, CDR1 is GTSNPN and CDR2 SVGIG (reference sequence). The CDR3 has 12 residues. V was clipped by 4 bases and J by 11 bases, with 12 bases between them. This chain's CDR3 is CAWNGGSPPLHF. The CDR3 DNA sequence: TGTGCCTGGAACGGCGGTTCCCCACCCCTCCACTTT. The full variable domain, with the rest looked up from reference TRBV30 and TRBJ1-6, is SQTIHQWPATLVQPVGSPLSLECTVEGTSNPNLYWYRQAAGRGLQLLFYSVGIGQISSEVPQNLSASRPQDRQFILSSKKLLLSDSGFYLCAWNGGSPPLHFGNGTRLTVT.